This T cell receptor beta chain derives from a study of shared clonotypes between healthy human individuals. Germline CDR1 SGHKS, CDR2 YYEKEE (reference sequence). There are 13 residues in the CDR3. V lost 4 bases, J lost 10 bases, and 15 bases lay in between. Subsets obtained from CD4+ cells comprised CD45RA+ naive and CD45RA-negative memory cells. General study points: At large depth, rarefaction still showed sorted-subset sequencing to be incomplete.

Worth noting for this clone: Its specificity is not known.

Every subset's genomic DNA went evenly onto several immunoSEQ plates. Per the study methods: Filtering differed, since immunoSEQ gave only junction sequences and no quality scores. TCRdb's table, derived via immunoSEQ multiplex PCR, lists solely in-frame clones and lacks some. V, J and clone size derive from that table, while D and trimming were established from the DNA sequence. The table shows about 1.4 million clones, with roughly 95% occurring only once. The sequenced material came from naive CD4+ T cells sorted from blood. The sample's subset: CD45RA+ positively selected. This chain uses TRBV5-5 with TRBJ2-1; D not certain. This receptor was obtained from a man aged 25 to 45 in good health. CDR3 DNA sequence: TGTGCCAGCAGCCTTCGTATGGGTTACGAGCAGTTCTTC. Its protein is CASSLRMGYEQFF.